The T cell receptor beta chain described here comes from a study of Graves' ophthalmopathy and Graves' hyperthyroidism. Germline V CDR1 and CDR2: DFQATT, SNEGSKA (reference sequence). The CDR3 runs to 14 residues. V dropped 5 bases and J dropped 8; count of bases not matched to a gene: 7. In this cohort, patients with other autoimmune diseases, uncontrolled infections, pregnancy or lactation were excluded. RNA transcripts were the template, and TCR beta CDR3 regions were amplified from them. The authors performed first-round RT-PCR with HTBI primers and then a second-round multiplex PCR. TCRdb reprocessed the multiplex PCR reads with MiXCR, giving one entry per CDR3 protein. The table has 600,000 to 650,000 distinct CDR3 sequences, about a fifth seen once. Study observations and caveats: Most thyroid clonotypes expanded beyond 0.001 frequency were also found in blood.

Many counts were recorded for this clonotype. What it binds is not known. The material sequenced was peripheral blood. V and J are TRBV20-1 and TRBJ2-2, with TRBD2 identical over 11 bases. The receptor comes from a woman between 18 and 29 years old with stable Graves' hyperthyroidism. Some clones in this sample may be carry-over from other donors' samples. In DNA form, the CDR3 reads TGCAGTGCTGGAGGACGGACTAGCGGGGGGGAGCTGTTTTTT. It encodes CSAGGRTSGGELFF.